The present TCR beta chain was sequenced within a study of blood T cell repertoires in COVID-19. Study in general: The United States, Italy and Spain supplied acute and convalescent COVID-19 samples.

Per the study methods: Reference gene primer amplification in the assay estimated nucleated cell counts. This table comes from immunoSEQ multiplex PCR, and its TCRdb copy is limited to in-frame clones, with some not included. D and trimming come from the DNA, and the V and J calls and clone size come from that table. In the table there are about 220,000 clones, 80% to 90% of which are singletons. The CDR3 runs to 13 residues. V was pared by 5 bases and J by 4 bases, with 9 bases between. Per germline, CDR1 LNHDA and CDR2 SQIVND (reference sequence). Material: peripheral blood. The chain carries TRBV19 and TRBJ1-5; D remains unclear. The origin of this receptor is a man aged 50 to 60 with active or convalescent COVID-19. The CDR3 sequence is CASSLLWNQPQHF. For the CDR3, the DNA is TGTGCCAGTAGTCTACTTTGGAATCAGCCCCAGCATTTT.